Sequencing of this T cell receptor beta chain was carried out in a study of PD-L1 blockade in urothelial cancer. The overall study: Blood drawn 3 weeks (second dose) and 6 weeks after treatment start was analyzed. T cell content in blood samples showed a median of 141,255.

With V trimmed by 5 bases and J by 4 bases, 11 bases remained unmatched. The CDR3 consists of 16 residues. Germline loops: CDR1 MNHEY, CDR2 SMNVEV (reference sequence). Time point reported: peripheral blood 6 weeks after treatment start. The diagnosis in patients was locally advanced or metastatic urothelial carcinoma. The protocol was immunoSEQ multiplex PCR, while the TCRdb copy is restricted to in-frame clones and leaves out a portion. Here the sample spans 15,000 to 20,000 clones, approximately 83% being singletons. The sample was PBMCs, taken around atezolizumab (anti-PD-L1) treatment. The clonotype comes from a man aged 45-60 years with urothelial cancer. The chain carries TRBV27 and TRBJ2-7, with TRBD2 matching over 10 bases. The CDR3 bases are TGTGCCAGCAGTCATAGAGGGACTAGCGCGAGTTACGAGCAGTACTTC. Protein: CASSHRGTSASYEQYF.